This T cell receptor (beta chain) comes out of a study of blood T cell repertoires in COVID-19 (TCRdb year 2020). About the study as a whole: Samples from collaborators originated in the United States, Italy and Spain and spanned both the acute and convalescent phases of COVID-19. Subjects who had been exposed to COVID-19, were actively infected with it, or had recovered from it provided the deeply sampled blood TCRbeta repertoires that made up the dataset. The samples were drawn from the first 160 participants of the ongoing ImmuneRACE study and from 1,254 subjects provided by 6 global collaborators. The repertoires were made available in a free public database intended to serve as a resource for research on the immune response to SARS-CoV-2. Where available, HLA class I and class II types were obtained from metadata supplied by the sample provider rather than from assay-based typing. Nearly every sample came with metadata listing a de-identified subject ID, COVID-19 status, age in years and sex. The prospective study material was composed of cDNA or gDNA derived from T cells, B-cell-depleted T cells, or PBMCs. Paper-wide results and their limitations: The quantity of clinical and demographic metadata differed by source and by participant and was supplied without curation.

In the case of this clone: Its cognate antigen has yet to be identified. Base qualities are not recorded, but no much larger clone differs from it by a single base.

V is cut back by 5 bases and J by 4 bases, with 4 bases in the junction unmatched. From the cysteine through the phenylalanine, the CDR3 covers 13 amino acids. Only the CDR3 portion is preserved as DNA: 39 bases, with reading frame beginning at the first base. In the germline V gene, CDR1 corresponds to MDHEN and CDR2 to SYDVKM. TCRbeta CDR3 regions were amplified from genomic DNA by means of the immunoSEQ Assay, a bias-controlled multiplex PCR. The original methods were these. Within the assay, amplification of reference gene primers was used to estimate how many nucleated cells each sample contained. Sequence reads were collapsed and filtered to measure the absolute abundance of every unique TCRbeta CDR3 rearrangement. Productive Simpson clonality was computed per sample as the square root of Simpson's diversity index over productive rearrangements. In its TCRdb copy, this immuneACCESS table keeps in-frame sequences only and misses some clones. Where compared with another copy, unresolved V genes explain less than half of these, and the others have no known cause. Clone size and V and J calls were adopted from that table, with D and trimming inferred from the DNA. The table for this sample lists 190,000 or so clones; approximately 90% of them were counted only once. The ten largest clonotypes hold less than 1.5% of the sample.

Participants in the prospective study were enrolled through a virtual design, were aged 18 to 89 years, and lived in about two dozen United States geographic areas. Cohort assignment in the prospective study relied on participant-reported clinical history from a screening survey and a study questionnaire. ImmuneRACE Cohort 3 recovered participants were defined by two consecutive negative NP/OP PCR tests, healthcare professional clearance, or symptom resolution. Each participant in the prospective study had whole blood, serum and a nasopharyngeal or oropharyngeal swab collected by mobile phlebotomists. Participants in the prospective study had the option to provide additional blood draws and questionnaires over an approximately 2-month period. Prospective study blood samples were shipped either frozen or at room temperature before DNA extraction.

The chain is made from TRBV28 and TRBJ1-2; TRBD1 fits 7 bases in the junction. Sequencing was carried out using PBMCs or T cells enriched from blood (not recorded which). The TCR originated in a man aged 25-45 years who had recovered from COVID-19. The DNA is as follows: TGTGCCAGCAGTCCAGGGGGACGCTATGGCTACACCTTC. Its amino acids are CASSPGGRYGYTF.